Sequencing of this TCR beta chain was carried out in a study of shared T cell receptors in the human thymus. V gave up 3 bases and J gave up 5 bases, with 13 bases separating them. The CDR3 length is 14 residues. Germline V gene lookup returns CDR1 ENHRY and CDR2 SYGVKD. TCRdb keeps only in-frame clones here, not all; method: immunoSEQ multiplex PCR. Of about 660,000 clones in the sample, 70% to 90% were seen once. These data were also reused for a study on human thymus T cells. Per that study: Apparent bias marked the V and J gene usage of thymic and blood repertoires.

V usage is TRBV10-3 and J usage is TRBJ1-2; no clear D. The sequenced sample was thymocytes. The receptor's source is a boy in the first two years of life with a congenital heart defect. The CDR3 reads CAISDPPAGYGYTF. In DNA, the CDR3 is TGTGCCATCAGTGACCCTCCGGCGGGGTATGGCTACACCTTC.